The source of this TCR beta chain is a study of cytomegalovirus exposure and HLA in healthy donors. Study-wide background: The study's early data release held about 85 million unique TCRs from HLA-typed donors. Clustering assigned approximately 79% of the approximately 370 genotyped donors to the Caucasian-associated ancestry cluster.

Primers: 60 Vbeta forward and 13 Jbeta reverse. The protocol was immunoSEQ multiplex PCR, while the TCRdb copy is restricted to in-frame clones and leaves out a portion. The data contain roughly 67,000 clones, 70% to 90% of them seen just once; the ten biggest clones take up over 2.5%. Concerning this clone: Its antigen is not identified.

Study observations and caveats: The authors judged a highly shared variant cluster likely a sequencing artifact.

The sample comprised PBMCs. This TCR was recovered from a woman in her 30s in good health and CMV-seronegative.

The CDR3 reads CASSARQGGSTGELFF. DNA of the CDR3: TGTGCCAGCAGCGCCCGACAGGGGGGATCGACCGGGGAGCTGTTTTTT. This chain links TRBV9 with TRBJ2-2; 9 nucleotides match TRBD1. CDR3 length equals 16 residues. V lost 3 bases to trimming and J lost 5 bases; unmatched junction nucleotides: 8. Per the germline V gene, CDR1 is SGDLS and CDR2 is YYNGEE.